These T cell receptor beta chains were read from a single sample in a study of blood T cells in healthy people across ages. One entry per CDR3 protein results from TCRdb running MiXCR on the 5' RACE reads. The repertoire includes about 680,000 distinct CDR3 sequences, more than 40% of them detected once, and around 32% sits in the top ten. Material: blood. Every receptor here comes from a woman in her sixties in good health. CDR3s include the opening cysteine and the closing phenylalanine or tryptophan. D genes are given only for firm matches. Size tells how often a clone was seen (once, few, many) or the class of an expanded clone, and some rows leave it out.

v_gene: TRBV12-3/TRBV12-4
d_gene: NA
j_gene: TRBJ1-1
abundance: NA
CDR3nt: TGTGCCAGCAGTTTAGTCCAGGGCGGGGACACTGAAGCTTTCTTT
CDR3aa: CASSLVQGGDTEAFF

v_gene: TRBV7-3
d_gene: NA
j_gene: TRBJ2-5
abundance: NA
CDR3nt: TGTGCCAGCAGCTTAACGTGGGGGCCCAAATGGACCCAGTACTTC
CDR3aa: CASSLTWGPKWTQYF

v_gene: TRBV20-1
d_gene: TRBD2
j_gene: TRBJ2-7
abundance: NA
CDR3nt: TGCAGTGCTAGGTCGCCGGGAGGGCCCCACGAGCAGTACTTC
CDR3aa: CSARSPGGPHEQYF

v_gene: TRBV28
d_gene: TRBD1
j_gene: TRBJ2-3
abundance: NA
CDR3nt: TGTGCCACGTTGGGACAGGGCCCCACAGATACGCAGTATTTT
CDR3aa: CATLGQGPTDTQYF

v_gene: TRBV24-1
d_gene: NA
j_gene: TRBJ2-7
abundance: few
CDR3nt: TGTGCCACCAGTGCCCCGGGCAGGTCCTACGAGCAGTACTTC
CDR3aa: CATSAPGRSYEQYF

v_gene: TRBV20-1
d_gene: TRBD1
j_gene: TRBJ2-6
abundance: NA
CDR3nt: TGCAGTGCCGGGACGGACAGGAATACCCCCTCTGGGGCCAACGTCCTGACTTTC
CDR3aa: CSAGTDRNTPSGANVLTF

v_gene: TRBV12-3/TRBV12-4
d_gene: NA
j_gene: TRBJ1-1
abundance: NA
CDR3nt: TGTGCCAGCAGCCTAATGGACTGGGTACGGAACACTGAAGCTTTCTTT
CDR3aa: CASSLMDWVRNTEAFF

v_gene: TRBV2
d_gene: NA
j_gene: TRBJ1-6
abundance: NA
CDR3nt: TGTGCCAGCACCCCCTTGAAGGTGTATAATTCACCCCTCCACTTT
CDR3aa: CASTPLKVYNSPLHF

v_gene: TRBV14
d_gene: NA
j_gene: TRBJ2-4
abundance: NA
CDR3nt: TGTGCCAGCAGCCAAGATGTCGGGTTCGGAGACAAAAACATTCAGTACTTC
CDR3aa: CASSQDVGFGDKNIQYF

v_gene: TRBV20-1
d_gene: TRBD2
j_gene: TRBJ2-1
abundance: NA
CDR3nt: TGCAGTGCTAGGGTAGCGGGCTATTCTCGGGAGCAGTTCTTC
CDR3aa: CSARVAGYSREQFF

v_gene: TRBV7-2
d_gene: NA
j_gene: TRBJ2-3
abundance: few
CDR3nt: TGTGCCAGCAGCGTTGGGGCGGGGTTCACAGATACGCAGTATTTT
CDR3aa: CASSVGAGFTDTQYF

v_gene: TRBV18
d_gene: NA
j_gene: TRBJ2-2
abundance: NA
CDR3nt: TGTGCCAGCTCACCCCCTGACAATCTAATCACCGGGGAGCTGTTTTTT
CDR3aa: CASSPPDNLITGELFF

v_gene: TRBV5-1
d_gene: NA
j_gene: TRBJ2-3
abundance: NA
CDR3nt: TGCGCCAGCAGCTTGTGGGGGGTCAAACCCATCGATACGCAGTATTTT
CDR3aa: CASSLWGVKPIDTQYF

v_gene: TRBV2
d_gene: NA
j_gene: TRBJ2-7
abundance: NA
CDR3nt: TGTGCCAGCAGTGAAGAGGGGGGACCCTCCTACGAGCAGTACTTC
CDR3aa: CASSEEGGPSYEQYF

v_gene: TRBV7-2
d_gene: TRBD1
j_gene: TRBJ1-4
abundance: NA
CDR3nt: TGTGCCAGCAGCGCGGGACAGGGTGAAAAACTGTTTTTT
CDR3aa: CASSAGQGEKLFF

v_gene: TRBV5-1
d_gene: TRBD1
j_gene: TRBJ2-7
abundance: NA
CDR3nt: TGCGCCAGCAGCTCCCGACAGGGTACCCACGAGCAGTACTTC
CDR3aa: CASSSRQGTHEQYF

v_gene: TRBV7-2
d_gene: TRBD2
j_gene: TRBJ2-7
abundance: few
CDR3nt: TGTGCCAGCAGCTCTCGCTTGACTAGCGGCTACGAGCAGTACTTC
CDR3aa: CASSSRLTSGYEQYF

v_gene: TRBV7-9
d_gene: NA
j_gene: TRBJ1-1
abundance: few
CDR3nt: TGTGCCAGCAGCTACGGTAAAGGGAACACTGAAGCTTTCTTT
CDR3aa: CASSYGKGNTEAFF

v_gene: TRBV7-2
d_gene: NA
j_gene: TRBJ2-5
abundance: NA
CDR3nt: TGTGCCAGCAGCCCAGCCGGACAAGAGACCCAGTACTTC
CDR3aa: CASSPAGQETQYF

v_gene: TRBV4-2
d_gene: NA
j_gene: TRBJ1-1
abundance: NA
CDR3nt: TGTGCCAGCAGCCAAGATCGAACAGGTTATACTGAAGCTTTCTTT
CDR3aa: CASSQDRTGYTEAFF

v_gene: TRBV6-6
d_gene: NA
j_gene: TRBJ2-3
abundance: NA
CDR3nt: TGTGCCAGCTTCTTTGTACAGGGAAAGACAGATACGCAGTATTTT
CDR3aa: CASFFVQGKTDTQYF

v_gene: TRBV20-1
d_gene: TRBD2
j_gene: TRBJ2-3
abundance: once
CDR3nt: TGCAGTGCTAGAGGACTAGCGGGATCTTACGCAGATACGCAGTATTTT
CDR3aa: CSARGLAGSYADTQYF

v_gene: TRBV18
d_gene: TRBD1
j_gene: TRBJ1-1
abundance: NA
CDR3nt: TGTGCCAGCTCAAGCCGGGACAGGGGAACCACTGAAGCTTTCTTT
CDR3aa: CASSSRDRGTTEAFF

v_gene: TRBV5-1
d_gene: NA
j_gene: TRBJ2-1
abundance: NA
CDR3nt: TGCGCCAGCAGCACGCATGCCGGGAGAGGTGAGCAGTTCTTC
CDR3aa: CASSTHAGRGEQFF

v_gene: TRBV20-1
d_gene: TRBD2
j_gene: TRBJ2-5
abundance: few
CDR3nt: TGCAGTGCTACCCCCCTGACTAGCGGGAGAGGAGAGACCCAGTACTTC
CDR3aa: CSATPLTSGRGETQYF

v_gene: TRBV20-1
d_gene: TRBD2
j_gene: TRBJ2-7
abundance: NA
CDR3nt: TGCAGTGCTAGATCAGGCGGAGGGGACTACAATGAGCAGTACTTC
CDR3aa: CSARSGGGDYNEQYF

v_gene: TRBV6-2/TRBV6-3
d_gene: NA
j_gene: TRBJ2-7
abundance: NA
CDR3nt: TGTGCCAGCAGTTATGGTAGCATCTCCGACGAGCAGTACTTC
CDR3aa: CASSYGSISDEQYF

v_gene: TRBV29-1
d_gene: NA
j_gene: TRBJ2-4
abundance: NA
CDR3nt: TGCAGCCCCAAAGGGGGGTGGGGACGGAACATTCAGTACTTC
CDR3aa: CSPKGGWGRNIQYF

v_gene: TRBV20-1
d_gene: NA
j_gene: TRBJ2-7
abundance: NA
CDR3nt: TGCAGTGCTAGAGTTCTCAGGGTTGGGGCCGAGCAGTACTTC
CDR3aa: CSARVLRVGAEQYF

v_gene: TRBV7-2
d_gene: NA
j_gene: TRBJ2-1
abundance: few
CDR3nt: TGTGCCAGCAGCTTAGAAAGGTCTGATGAGCAGTTCTTC
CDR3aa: CASSLERSDEQFF

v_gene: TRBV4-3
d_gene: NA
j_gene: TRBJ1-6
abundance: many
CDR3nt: TGCGCCAGCAGCCAAGAGGTCACACGACCCCTCCACTTT
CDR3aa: CASSQEVTRPLHF

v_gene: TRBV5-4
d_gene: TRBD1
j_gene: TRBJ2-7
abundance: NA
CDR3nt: TGTGCCAGCAGCTTGGGGGGGACAGGGGCCTACGAGCAGTACTTC
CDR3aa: CASSLGGTGAYEQYF

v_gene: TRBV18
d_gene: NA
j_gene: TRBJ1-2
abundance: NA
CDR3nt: TGTGCCAGCTCACCGAGGCAGGTTGCGGACTATGGCTACACCTTC
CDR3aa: CASSPRQVADYGYTF

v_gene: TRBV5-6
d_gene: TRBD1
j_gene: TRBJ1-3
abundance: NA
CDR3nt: TGTGCCAGCAGCCCCGGCTTTGGACAGGGGTTTGGAAACACCATATATTTT
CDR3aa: CASSPGFGQGFGNTIYF

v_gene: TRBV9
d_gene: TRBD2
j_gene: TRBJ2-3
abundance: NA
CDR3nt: TGTGCCAGCAGCGTAGGGGCTAGCGGGAGAACAGATACGCAGTATTTT
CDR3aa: CASSVGASGRTDTQYF

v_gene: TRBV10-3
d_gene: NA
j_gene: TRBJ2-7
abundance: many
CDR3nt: TGTGCCATCAGTGAGTCGGAGACAGCTTACGAGCAGTACTTC
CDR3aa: CAISESETAYEQYF

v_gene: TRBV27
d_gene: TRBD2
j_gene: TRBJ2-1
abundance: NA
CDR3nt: TGTGCCAGCAGTACACTCCCGGGACTAGCGGAAAGTGTCAATGAGCAGTTCTTC
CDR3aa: CASSTLPGLAESVNEQFF

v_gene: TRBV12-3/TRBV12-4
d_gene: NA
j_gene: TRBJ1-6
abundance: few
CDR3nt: TGTGCCAGCAGTCCCGGCGGGTCGGCCCTCCACTTT
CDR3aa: CASSPGGSALHF

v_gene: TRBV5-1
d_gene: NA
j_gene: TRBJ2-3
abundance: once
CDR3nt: TGCGCCAGCAGCTCAGAGGCTAGCACAGATACGCAGTATTTT
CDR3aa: CASSSEASTDTQYF

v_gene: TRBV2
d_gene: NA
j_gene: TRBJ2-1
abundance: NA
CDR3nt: TGTGCCAGCTCCCGGGAAGGGGGGGTGGGCAATGAGCAGTTCTTC
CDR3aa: CASSREGGVGNEQFF